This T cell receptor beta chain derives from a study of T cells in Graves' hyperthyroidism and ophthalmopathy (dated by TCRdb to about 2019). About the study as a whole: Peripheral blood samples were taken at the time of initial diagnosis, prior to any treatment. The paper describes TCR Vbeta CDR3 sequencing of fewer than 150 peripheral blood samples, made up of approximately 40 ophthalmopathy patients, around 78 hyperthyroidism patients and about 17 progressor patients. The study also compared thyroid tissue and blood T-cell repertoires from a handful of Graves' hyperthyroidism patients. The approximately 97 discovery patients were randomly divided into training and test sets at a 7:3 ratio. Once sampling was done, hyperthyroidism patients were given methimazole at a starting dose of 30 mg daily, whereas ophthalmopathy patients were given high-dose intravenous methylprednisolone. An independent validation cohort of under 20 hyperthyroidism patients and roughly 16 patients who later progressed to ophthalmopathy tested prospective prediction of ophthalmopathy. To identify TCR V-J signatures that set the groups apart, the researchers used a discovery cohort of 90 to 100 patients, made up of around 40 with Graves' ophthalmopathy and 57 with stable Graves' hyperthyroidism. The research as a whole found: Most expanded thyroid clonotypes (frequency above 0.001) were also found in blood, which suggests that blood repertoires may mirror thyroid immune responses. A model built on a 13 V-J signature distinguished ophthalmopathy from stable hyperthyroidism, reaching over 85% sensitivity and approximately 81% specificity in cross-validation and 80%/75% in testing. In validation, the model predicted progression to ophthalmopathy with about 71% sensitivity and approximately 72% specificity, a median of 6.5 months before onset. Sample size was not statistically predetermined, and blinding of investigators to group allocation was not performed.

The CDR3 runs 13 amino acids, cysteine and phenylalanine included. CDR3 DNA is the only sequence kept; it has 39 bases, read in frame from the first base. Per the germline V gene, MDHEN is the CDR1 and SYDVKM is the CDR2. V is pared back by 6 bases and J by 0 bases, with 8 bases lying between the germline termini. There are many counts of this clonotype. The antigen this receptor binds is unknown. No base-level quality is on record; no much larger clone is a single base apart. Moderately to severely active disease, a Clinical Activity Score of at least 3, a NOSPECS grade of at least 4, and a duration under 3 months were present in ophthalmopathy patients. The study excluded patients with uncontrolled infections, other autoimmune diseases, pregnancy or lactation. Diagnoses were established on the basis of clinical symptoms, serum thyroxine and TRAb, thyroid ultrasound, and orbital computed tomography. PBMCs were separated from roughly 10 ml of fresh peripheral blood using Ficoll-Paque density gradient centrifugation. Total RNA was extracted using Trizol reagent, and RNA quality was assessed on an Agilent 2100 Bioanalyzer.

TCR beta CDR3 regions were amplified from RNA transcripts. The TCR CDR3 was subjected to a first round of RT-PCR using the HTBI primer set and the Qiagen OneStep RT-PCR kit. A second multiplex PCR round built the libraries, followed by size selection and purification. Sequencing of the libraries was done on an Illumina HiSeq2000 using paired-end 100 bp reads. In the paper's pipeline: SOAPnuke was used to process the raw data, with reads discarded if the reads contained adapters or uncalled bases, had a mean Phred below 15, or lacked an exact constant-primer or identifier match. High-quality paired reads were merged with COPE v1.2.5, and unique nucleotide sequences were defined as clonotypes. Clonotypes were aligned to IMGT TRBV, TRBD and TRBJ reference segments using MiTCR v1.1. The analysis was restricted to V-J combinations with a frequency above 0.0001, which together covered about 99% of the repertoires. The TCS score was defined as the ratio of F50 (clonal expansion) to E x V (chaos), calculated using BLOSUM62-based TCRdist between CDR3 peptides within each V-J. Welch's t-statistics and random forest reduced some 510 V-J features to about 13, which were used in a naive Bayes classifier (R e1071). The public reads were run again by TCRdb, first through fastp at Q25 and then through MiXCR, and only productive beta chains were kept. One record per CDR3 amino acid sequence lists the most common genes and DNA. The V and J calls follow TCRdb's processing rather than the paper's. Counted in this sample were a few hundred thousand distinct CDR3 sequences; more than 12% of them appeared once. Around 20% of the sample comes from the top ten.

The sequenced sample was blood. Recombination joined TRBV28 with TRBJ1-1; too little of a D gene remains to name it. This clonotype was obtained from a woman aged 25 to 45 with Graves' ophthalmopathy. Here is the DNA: TGTGCCAGCAGCCCGGTGATGAACACTGAAGCTTTCTTT. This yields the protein CASSPVMNTEAFF.